These 27 T cell receptor beta chains originate from one sample sequenced in a study of T-cell memory formation after mild COVID-19. TCRdb itself ran the 5' RACE reads through MiXCR, one entry per CDR3 protein. Here the sample spans under 550,000 distinct CDR3 sequences, under 20% being singletons. The sample was PBMCs or a T cell subset sorted from them (not recorded which). The source is a man between 18 and 29 years old who had mild COVID-19 (a few samples of this study predate the infection). Cell type and time point are not known.

V usage is TRBV5-5 and J usage is TRBJ2-1, with 8 bases identical to TRBD2. Germline V lookup: CDR1 SGHKS, CDR2 YYEKEE (reference sequence). The junction had 3 bases not matched to a gene; V was cut back by 4 bases and J by 3 bases. CDR3 length equals 14 residues. The DNA of the CDR3 is TGTGCCAGCAGCCACGGGGGGGTCTACAATGAGCAGTTCTTC. Translating it yields CASSHGGVYNEQFF.

A few counts support this clonotype. The rearrangement links TRBV2 to TRBJ1-2; no clear D gene. The germline V gene encodes CDR1 SNHLY and CDR2 FYNNEI. The CDR3 is 11 residues long. The germline V and J ends were trimmed by 7 bases and 2 bases, with 5 bases remaining between them. As DNA, the CDR3 is TGTGCCAGCATTAGGAACTATGGCTACACCTTC. It is translated as CASIRNYGYTF.

A few counts support this clonotype. The rearrangement links TRBV7-3 to TRBJ1-1; D not certain. Trimming pared 6 bases from V and 0 bases from J, leaving 8 bases between. The CDR3 contains 13 residues. CDR1 is SGHTA and CDR2 is FQGTGA in the germline V gene. The CDR3 DNA reads TGTGCCAGCAGTGCTTCCCTGAACACTGAAGCTTTCTTT. The encoded protein is CASSASLNTEAFF.

The chain carries TRBV10-3 and TRBJ2-2; perhaps TRBD1 as D (5 bases). This CDR3 is 14 amino acids long. Looked up from germline, CDR1 is ENHRY and CDR2 is SYGVKD. V was cut by 7 bases and J by 0 bases, with 9 bases left in between. CDR3 loop: CAIKRQPNTGELFF. In DNA, the CDR3 is TGTGCCATCAAAAGACAGCCGAACACCGGGGAGCTGTTTTTT.

V gene TRBV19 combines with J gene TRBJ1-1, with 10 nucleotides matching TRBD1. This CDR3 region has 15 residues. The germline V gene has CDR1 LNHDA and CDR2 SQIVND (reference sequence). The V segment lost 5 bases and the J segment 5 bases; nucleotides outside the gene matches: 8. In DNA, the CDR3 is TGTGCCAGTAGTCCTCGGGACAGGGGAGGGACTGAAGCTTTCTTT. Residues: CASSPRDRGGTEAFF.

This clonotype came up a few times. CDR3: CASSYSPEYNEQFF. In DNA, the CDR3 is TGTGCCAGCAGTTACTCGCCAGAATACAATGAGCAGTTCTTC. V and J are TRBV6-2 or TRBV6-3 and TRBJ2-1; D uncertain. The CDR3 runs 14 residues. Germline CDR1 MNHEY, CDR2 SVGEGT. The V end lost 0 bases, the J end lost 4 bases, and 7 bases lay between the germline ends.

In this sample, this clonotype turned up a few times. The chain uses TRBV24-1 and TRBJ1-5, with D maybe TRBD1 (5 bases). Trimming removed 10 bases from V and 2 bases from J, with 11 bases in between. From germline, CDR1 is KGHDR and CDR2 SFDVKD. CDR3 length: 13 residues. For the CDR3, the DNA is TGTGCCACACGGGGGAAGGGCAATCAGCCCCAGCATTTT. It encodes CATRGKGNQPQHF.

This clonotype was counted a few times. V usage is TRBV5-5 and J usage is TRBJ2-2; the D is unclear. Germline V gene data show CDR1 as SGHKS and CDR2 as YYEKEE (reference sequence). The CDR3 consists of 15 residues. V gave up 0 bases and J gave up 0 bases, with 6 bases separating them. For the CDR3, the DNA is TGTGCCAGCAGCTTGGCCCCGGCGAACACCGGGGAGCTGTTTTTT. Encoded protein: CASSLAPANTGELFF.

This clonotype came up a few times. This sequence joins TRBV7-2 and TRBJ1-5, with 8 bases that match TRBD1. The ends lost 5 bases at V and 4 bases at J; junction bases unmatched: 4. The length of the CDR3 is 14 residues. Germline-derived CDR1 and CDR2 are SGHTA and FQGNSA. CDR3 in DNA: TGTGCCAGCAGCCCGGGACAGGAGAATCAGCCCCAGCATTTT. Translation: CASSPGQENQPQHF. Full variable domain (remainder filled in from reference TRBV7-2 and TRBJ1-5): GAGVSQSPSNKVTEKGKDVELRCDPISGHTALYWYRQSLGQGLEFLIYFQGNSAPDKSGLPSDRFSAERTGGSVSTLTIQRTQQEDSAVYLCASSPGQENQPQHFGDGTRLSIL.

This chain joins TRBV20-1 and TRBJ2-5, with D maybe TRBD2 (5 bases). CDR3 length: 13 amino acids. V was pared by 2 bases and J by 0 bases, with 7 bases between. The germline gives CDR1 DFQATT, CDR2 SNEGSKA (reference sequence). This chain's CDR3 is CSARIAYQETQYF. The CDR3 DNA is TGCAGTGCTAGAATAGCGTACCAAGAGACCCAGTACTTC.

V is TRBV6-1 and J is TRBJ2-1, with 7 nucleotides matching TRBD1. V shed 10 bases, J shed 10 bases, and the junction held 19 bases outside the gene matches. Per germline, CDR1 MNHNS and CDR2 SASEGT. This CDR3 contains 15 residues. The DNA for the CDR3 is TGTGCCACCCTGGGCAGACAGGGTTCCCTCGGGGAGCAGTTCTTC. This codes for CATLGRQGSLGEQFF.

This clonotype was detected many times. This rearrangement joins TRBV27 to TRBJ1-6, with D possibly TRBD1 on 5 matching bases. With 5 bases removed from V and 9 bases from J, the gap between germline ends came to 17 bases. Germline V gene data show CDR1 as MNHEY and CDR2 as SMNVEV (reference sequence). The CDR3 spans 15 residues. The CDR3 region has the DNA TGTGCCAGCAGTGCAGCCAGTGGGGGGAGTTCACCCCTCCACTTT. Translating it yields CASSAASGGSSPLHF.

This clonotype has ten or more counts. The V and J genes are TRBV4-3 and TRBJ2-3; D is undetermined. The CDR3 length is 13 residues. V shed 4 bases and J shed 6 bases, with 11 bases lying between them. Looked up from germline, CDR1 is LGHNA and CDR2 is YSLEER. The CDR3 bases are TGCGCCAGCAGCCTCGCAGGTGGGGATACGCAGTATTTT. Protein sequence: CASSLAGGDTQYF.

This clonotype was recorded a few times. The genes are TRBV12-3 or TRBV12-4 and TRBJ2-7; 7 bases fit TRBD2. This CDR3 spans 14 amino acids. V lost 6 bases, J lost 2 bases, and 7 bases stayed unmatched. The CDR3 DNA is TGTGCCAGCAGCCCTAGCGGATCGACCTACGAGCAGTACTTC. Translated: CASSPSGSTYEQYF.

The chain joins TRBV7-2 to TRBJ1-6; no clear D gene. The CDR3 has 15 amino acids. The germline V gene encodes CDR1 SGHTA and CDR2 FQGNSA. With 5 bases removed from V and 11 bases from J, the gap between germline ends came to 19 bases. The CDR3 region has the DNA TGTGCCAGCAGCCCTGGTTGGAAGCCAGATACACCCCTCCACTTT. This encodes CASSPGWKPDTPLHF.

The V call is TRBV15, the J call TRBJ2-7; D remains unclear. Trimming shortened V by 6 bases and J by 4 bases, and 16 bases separated the two germline ends. The CDR3 extends over 14 amino acids. Looked up from germline, CDR1 is LNHNV and CDR2 is YYDKDF (reference sequence). CDR3 sequence: CATRRGDSRYEQYF. The CDR3 DNA reads TGTGCCACCAGGCGTGGGGATTCGCGGTACGAGCAGTACTTC.

This clonotype was seen a few times. The chain employs TRBV7-3 and TRBJ2-1, with a weak D call TRBD1 (5 bases). This CDR3 has 13 residues. Germline CDR1 and CDR2: SGHTA and FQGTGA. V was clipped by 5 bases and J by 9 bases, with 14 bases between them. The CDR3 loop reads CASSEQGPGEQFF. CDR3 sequence (DNA): TGTGCCAGCAGCGAGCAGGGTCCGGGTGAGCAGTTCTTC.

For the CDR3, the DNA is TGTGCCAGCAGTTTAATGGGACCGACGAACACTGAAGCTTTCTTT. The encoded protein is CASSLMGPTNTEAFF. The chain carries TRBV27 and TRBJ1-1; tentative D call: TRBD1 (5 bases). Trimming removed 2 bases at V and 1 base at J, with 11 bases between. The CDR3 is made up of 15 amino acids. Germline V CDR1 and CDR2: MNHEY, SMNVEV (reference sequence).

This sequence joins TRBV5-4 and TRBJ2-3; 8 positions match TRBD2. Germline CDR1 and CDR2: SGHNT and YYREEE (reference sequence). The V segment lost 2 bases and the J segment 5 bases; nucleotides outside the gene matches: 4. The CDR3 is 14 amino acids. The chain's CDR3 is CASSFGGAEDTQYF. CDR3 coding DNA: TGTGCCAGCAGCTTCGGGGGGGCCGAAGATACGCAGTATTTT.

This clonotype came up a few times. The chain links TRBV21-1 to TRBJ2-2; TRBD1, the D gene given by the table, was not confirmed from the DNA. TRBV21-1 has pseudogene status. The CDR3 sequence is 15 residues long. This chain's CDR3 is CASSPGTGSTGELFF. The CDR3 DNA sequence: TGTGCCAGCAGCCCCGGGACAGGGTCCACCGGGGAGCTGTTTTTT.

V and J are TRBV7-9 and TRBJ1-1, with D perhaps matching TRBD1 (5 bases). The CDR3 runs to 16 residues. The germline CDR1 and CDR2 sequences are SEHNR and FQNEAQ (reference sequence). V lost 1 base and J lost 1, with 13 bases in between. As DNA, the CDR3 is TGTGCCAGCAGCTTAGGGATTGGCGGACAGAACACTGAAGCTTTCTTT. It yields the protein CASSLGIGGQNTEAFF.

Only a few counts were recorded for this clonotype. The genes are TRBV12-3 or TRBV12-4 and TRBJ1-5; no clear D. The CDR3 runs 14 residues. V dropped 6 bases and J dropped 3 bases, with 12 bases sitting between them. In DNA form, the CDR3 reads TGTGCCAGCAGATCCCTACGGTCCAATCAGCCCCAGCATTTT. Translating it yields CASRSLRSNQPQHF.

This clonotype appeared a few times. This sequence joins TRBV4-3 and TRBJ2-3; D is undetermined. This CDR3 contains 16 residues. The germline CDR1 and CDR2 sequences are LGHNA and YSLEER. V lost 4 bases, J lost 0 bases, and 14 bases lay in between. The CDR3: CASSLQQRPSTDTQYF. The CDR3 DNA follows: TGCGCCAGCAGCCTCCAACAGCGACCTAGCACAGATACGCAGTATTTT.

This clonotype was observed a few times. The rearrangement uses TRBV11-3 and TRBJ2-3; 9 nucleotides agree with TRBD2. After removal of 1 base from V and 0 bases from J, the junction contained 20 bases not matched to a gene. The germline V gene encodes CDR1 SGHNT and CDR2 YENEEA. The CDR3 sequence is 22 residues long. CDR3 loop: CASSLGYRWGSGGPRSTDTQYF. The CDR3 DNA reads as TGTGCCAGCAGCTTAGGGTATCGATGGGGTAGCGGGGGCCCAAGAAGCACAGATACGCAGTATTTT.

This clonotype appeared a few times. The CDR3 is CSASDGNQPQHF. The CDR3 DNA reads as TGCAGTGCTAGCGACGGGAATCAGCCCCAGCATTTT. V is TRBV20-1 and J is TRBJ1-5; D is unresolved. From germline, CDR1 is DFQATT and CDR2 SNEGSKA (reference sequence). The CDR3 consists of 12 residues. With 3 bases removed from V and 4 bases from J, the gap between germline ends came to 7 bases.

This clonotype was seen a few times. The genes are TRBV24-1 and TRBJ2-3; a possible D gene is TRBD2 (7 bases). CDR1 and CDR2 (germline): KGHDR, SFDVKD. There are 16 residues in the CDR3. Trimming took off 3 bases at V and 0 bases at J, with 12 bases between the two ends. The CDR3 nucleotides are TGTGCCACCAGTGATCCAGCGGGGACAAGCACAGATACGCAGTATTTT. It is translated as CATSDPAGTSTDTQYF.

A few counts support this clonotype. The J gene is TRBJ2-1, the V gene TRBV5-6, with TRBD1 matching over 9 bases. V lost 3 bases, J lost 3 bases, and 7 bases stayed unmatched. This CDR3 region has 16 residues. From germline, CDR1 is SGHDT and CDR2 YYEEEE. The CDR3 sequence is CASSSSGTGNYNEQFF. The CDR3 coding sequence is TGTGCCAGCAGCTCAAGTGGGACAGGGAACTACAATGAGCAGTTCTTC.